This T cell receptor (beta chain) was recorded in a study of spatial heterogeneity in lung cancer. About the research overall: Sequences of the beta chain were consistently detected in greater numbers than alpha-chain sequences. In raw reads, more than nine appearances on average were recorded for each unique TCR and UMI combination.

This clonotype was seen at least ten times. This beta chain was picked up by a library intended for alpha chains and is off target, so its count carries little meaning. The library protocol tagged each TCR cDNA with a unique molecular identifier. One entry per CDR3 protein results from TCRdb running MiXCR on the 5' RACE reads. The data show roughly 2,600 distinct CDR3 sequences, roughly 4.5% seen once. Germline V gene sequence: CDR1 MNHEY, CDR2 SMNVEV (reference sequence). The CDR3 consists of 16 residues. The V end was cut by 1 base, the J end by 0 bases, with 12 bases between. Time point of the sample: sample taken at primary tumor resection. Whole RNA was taken from tumor, nontumor lung or frozen PBMC; it was then sequenced unsorted.

V usage is TRBV27 and J usage is TRBJ1-2, with a tentative D call TRBD1 (5 bases). Sample: normal lung tissue next to the tumor, taken at surgery. The sequence derives from a female donor with early-stage non-small cell lung cancer. Here the CDR3 reads CASSLLGGSSNYGYTF. CDR3 in DNA: TGTGCCAGCAGTTTATTGGGGGGTTCCTCTAACTATGGCTACACCTTC.